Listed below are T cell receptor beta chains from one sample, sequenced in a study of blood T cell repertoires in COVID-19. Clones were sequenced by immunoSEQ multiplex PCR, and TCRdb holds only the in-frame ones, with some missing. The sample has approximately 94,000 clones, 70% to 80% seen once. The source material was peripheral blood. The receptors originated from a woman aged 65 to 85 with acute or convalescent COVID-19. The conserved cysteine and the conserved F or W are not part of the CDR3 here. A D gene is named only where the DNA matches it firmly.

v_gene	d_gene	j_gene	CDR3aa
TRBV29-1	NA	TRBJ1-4	SAVQGNEKLF
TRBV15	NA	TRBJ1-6	ATSTRDMELPPLH
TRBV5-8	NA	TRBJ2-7	ASSLRQVTYEQY
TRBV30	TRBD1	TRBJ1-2	AWLGGTGGTLGYT
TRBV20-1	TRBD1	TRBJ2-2	SASATGAGELF
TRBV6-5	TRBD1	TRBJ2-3	ASSYSSGQGMN
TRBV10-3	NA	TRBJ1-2	AISDGREARGYT
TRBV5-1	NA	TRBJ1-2	ASSSGLGYT
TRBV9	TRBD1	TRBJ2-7	ASSEKPGQGADEQY
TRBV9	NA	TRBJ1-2	ASMRSGANYGYT
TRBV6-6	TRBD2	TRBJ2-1	ASSRLAGEGEQF
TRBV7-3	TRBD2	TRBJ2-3	ASSLMGGGTDTQY
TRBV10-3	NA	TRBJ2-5	AISLGRRETQY
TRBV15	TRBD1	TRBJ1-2	ATSRDLVTGFGYT
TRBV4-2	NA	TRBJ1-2	ASSQESQSGYT
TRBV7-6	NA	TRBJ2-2	ASSLRAAENTGELF
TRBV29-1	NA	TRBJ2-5	SVLSSGWETQY
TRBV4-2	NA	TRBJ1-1	ASSRSNFGNTEAF
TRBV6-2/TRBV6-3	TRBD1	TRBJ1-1	ASSYAHRGNTEAF
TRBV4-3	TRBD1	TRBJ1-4	ASSRNIPGQSEKLF
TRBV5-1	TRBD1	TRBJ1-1	ASTYRTGAGEAF
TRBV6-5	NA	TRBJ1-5	ASSYDLGGIIQPQH
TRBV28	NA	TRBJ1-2	ASSPSKGFYGYT
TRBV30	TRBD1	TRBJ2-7	AWSAGGAYEQY
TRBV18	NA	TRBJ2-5	ASSIQAQETQY
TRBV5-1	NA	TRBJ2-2	ASSLGGGYTGELF
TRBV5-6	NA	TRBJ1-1	ASSRGRTEAF
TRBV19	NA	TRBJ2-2	ASSMQAIGELF
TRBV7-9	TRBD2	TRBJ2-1	ASSAPSGGGNEQF